The clone carrying this T cell receptor (beta chain) was seen at least ten times. A TCRbeta library incorporating unique molecular identifiers was prepared. TCRdb fed the PCR reads into MiXCR, producing one record per CDR3 protein. The sample lists around 200,000 distinct CDR3 sequences; approximately 7% were seen once. This entry belongs to a study of T-cell reconstitution after alpha-beta-depleted transplantation in children. Trimming removed 7 bases from V and 7 bases from J; junction bases left unmatched: 13. From germline, CDR1 is DFQATT and CDR2 SNEGSKA (reference sequence). This CDR3 comprises 17 residues.

This sample comprised PBMCs from the stem cell graft donor, obtained from the stem cell graft. This sequence was found in a human donor who donated a stem cell graft to a child with Wiskott-Aldrich syndrome. The V and J genes are TRBV20-1 and TRBJ2-2; TRBD2 aligns across 15 bases. The CDR3 is CSVRPWTSGGEDGELFF. CDR3 sequence (DNA): TGCAGTGTTCGCCCTTGGACTAGCGGGGGGGAAGACGGGGAGCTGTTTTTT.